Included here is one T cell receptor beta chain sequence, with context. The V gene lost 1 base and the J gene lost 6 bases, with 12 bases spanning the gap. This CDR3 spans 14 amino acids. The germline V gene encodes CDR1 SGHDN and CDR2 FVKESK. This record comes from a study of shared clonotypes between healthy human individuals. TCRdb's table, derived via immunoSEQ multiplex PCR, lists solely in-frame clones and lacks some. The sample consists of millions of clones, just under 95% of them appearing once. Cells designated naive CD8 were CD45RO-negative and were positively selected for CCR7, with terminally differentiated effector memory CD45RA+ cells excluded.

This TCR came from a man in his late teens or twenties in good health. The sequenced material came from naive CD8+ T cells sorted from blood. The chain links TRBV14 to TRBJ1-2; a weak D match, TRBD1 (5 bases). CDR3 loop: CASSQGGRVHGYTF. As DNA, the CDR3 is TGTGCCAGCAGCCAAGGCGGCAGGGTCCATGGCTACACCTTC.